This TCR beta chain originates from a study of immune cell composition in non-small cell lung cancer. On this clone: Antigen specificity is unknown.

Libraries were prepared by immunoSEQ multiplex PCR; TCRdb keeps only in-frame clonotypes and omits some of them. The table has about 3,800 clones, approximately 79% seen once; the top ten hold 6% to 8.5%. Study observations and caveats: Shared sequences between tumour-reactive and dominant in vivo clones were not proven. Lung adenocarcinomas had lower top 10 clone scores and clonality than squamous tumours. Squamous carcinomas (around 80%) more often had tumour-associated clones >0.5% than adenocarcinomas (around 33%).

Germline V lookup: CDR1 SGHNT, CDR2 YENEEA. V lost 5 bases, J lost 4 bases, and 13 bases stayed unmatched. The CDR3 extends over 16 amino acids. The source material was lung tumor tissue. The source of this sequence is a human donor with non-small cell lung cancer. The gene calls are TRBV11-3 and TRBJ2-5; 7 bases map to TRBD1. In DNA form, the CDR3 reads TGTGCCAGCAGCATCAGAGGCACAGGGGTCGGAGAGACCCAGTACTTC. Amino acid sequence: CASSIRGTGVGETQYF. Drawing the rest from reference TRBV11-3 and TRBJ2-5, the complete variable domain is EAGVVQSPRYKIIEKKQPVAFWCNPISGHNTLYWYLQNLGQGPELLIRYENEEAVDDSQLPKDRFSAERLKGVDSTLKIQPAELGDSAVYLCASSIRGTGVGETQYFGPGTRLLVL.